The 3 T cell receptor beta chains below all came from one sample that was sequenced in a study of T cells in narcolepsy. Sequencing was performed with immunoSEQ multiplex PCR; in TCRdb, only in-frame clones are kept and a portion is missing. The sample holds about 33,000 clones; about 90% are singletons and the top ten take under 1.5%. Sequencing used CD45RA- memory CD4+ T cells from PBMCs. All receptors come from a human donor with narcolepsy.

The CDR3 nucleotides read TGCGCCAGCAGCTTGTACGGGACTTCCTACGAGCAGTACTTC. Its translation: CASSLYGTSYEQYF. This chain links TRBV5-1 with TRBJ2-7; the D gene is possibly TRBD2 (6 bases). Trimming pared 1 base from V and 1 base from J, leaving 9 bases between. Germline V gene sequence: CDR1 SGHRS, CDR2 YFSETQ. The CDR3 covers 14 residues.

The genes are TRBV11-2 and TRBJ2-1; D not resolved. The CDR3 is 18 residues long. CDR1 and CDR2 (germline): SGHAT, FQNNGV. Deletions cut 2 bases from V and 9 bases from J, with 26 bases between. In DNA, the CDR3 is TGTGCCAGCAGCTTATTCTCCATCAGTGGGGTGATGACGGGTGAGCAGTTCTTC. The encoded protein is CASSLFSISGVMTGEQFF.

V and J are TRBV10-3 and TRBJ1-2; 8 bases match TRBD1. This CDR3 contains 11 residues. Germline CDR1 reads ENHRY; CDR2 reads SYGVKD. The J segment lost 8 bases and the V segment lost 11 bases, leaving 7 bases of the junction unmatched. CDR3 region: CAARTGNGYTF. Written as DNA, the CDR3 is TGTGCCGCGAGGACAGGGAACGGCTACACCTTC.